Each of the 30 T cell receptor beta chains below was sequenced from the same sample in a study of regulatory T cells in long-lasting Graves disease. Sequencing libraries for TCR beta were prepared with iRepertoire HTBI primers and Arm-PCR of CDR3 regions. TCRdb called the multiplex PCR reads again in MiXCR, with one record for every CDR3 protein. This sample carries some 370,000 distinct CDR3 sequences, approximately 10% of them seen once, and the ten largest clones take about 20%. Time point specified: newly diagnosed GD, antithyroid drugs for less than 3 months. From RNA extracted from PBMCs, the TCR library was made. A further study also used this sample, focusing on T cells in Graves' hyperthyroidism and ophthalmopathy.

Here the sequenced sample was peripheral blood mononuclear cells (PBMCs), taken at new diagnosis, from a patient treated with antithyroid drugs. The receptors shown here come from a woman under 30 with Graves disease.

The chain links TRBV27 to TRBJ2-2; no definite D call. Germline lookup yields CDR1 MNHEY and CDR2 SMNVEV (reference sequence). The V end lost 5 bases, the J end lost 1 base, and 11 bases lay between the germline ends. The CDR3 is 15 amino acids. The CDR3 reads CASSPIHRNTGELFF. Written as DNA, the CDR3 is TGTGCCAGCAGTCCAATCCACCGGAACACCGGGGAGCTGTTTTTT.

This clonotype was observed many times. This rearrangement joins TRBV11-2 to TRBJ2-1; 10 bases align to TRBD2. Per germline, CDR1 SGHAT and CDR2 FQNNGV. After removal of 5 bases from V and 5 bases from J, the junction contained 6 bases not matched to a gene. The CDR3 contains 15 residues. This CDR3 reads CASSPVAGGNNEQFF. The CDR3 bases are TGTGCCAGCAGCCCTGTAGCGGGGGGTAACAATGAGCAGTTCTTC. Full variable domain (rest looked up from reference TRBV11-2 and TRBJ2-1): EAGVAQSPRYKIIEKRQSVAFWCNPISGHATLYWYQQILGQGPKLLIQFQNNGVVDDSQLPKDRFSAERLKGVDSTLKIQPAKLEDSAVYLCASSPVAGGNNEQFFGPGTRLTVL.

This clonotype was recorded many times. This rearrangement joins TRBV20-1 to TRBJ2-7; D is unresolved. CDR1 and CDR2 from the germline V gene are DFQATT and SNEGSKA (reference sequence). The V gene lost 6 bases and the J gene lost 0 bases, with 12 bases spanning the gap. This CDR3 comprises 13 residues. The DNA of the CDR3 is TGCAGTGCCGACGTTAGTCGCTCCTACGAGCAGTACTTC. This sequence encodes CSADVSRSYEQYF.

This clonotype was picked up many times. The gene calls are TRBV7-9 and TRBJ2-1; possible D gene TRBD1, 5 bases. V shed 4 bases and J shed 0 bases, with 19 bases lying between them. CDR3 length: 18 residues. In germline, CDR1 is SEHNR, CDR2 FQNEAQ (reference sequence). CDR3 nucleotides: TGTGCCAGCAGCTCCGGGCGCGCAGGGCCAAGCTCCTACAATGAGCAGTTCTTC. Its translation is CASSSGRAGPSSYNEQFF.

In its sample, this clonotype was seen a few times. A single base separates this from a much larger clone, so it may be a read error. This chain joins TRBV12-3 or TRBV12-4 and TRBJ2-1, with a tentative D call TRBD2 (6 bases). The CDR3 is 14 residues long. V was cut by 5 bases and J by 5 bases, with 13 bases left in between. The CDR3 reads CASSTRELNNEQFF. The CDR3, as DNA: TGTGCCAGCAGTACGCGGGAACTCAACAATGAGCAGTTCTTC.

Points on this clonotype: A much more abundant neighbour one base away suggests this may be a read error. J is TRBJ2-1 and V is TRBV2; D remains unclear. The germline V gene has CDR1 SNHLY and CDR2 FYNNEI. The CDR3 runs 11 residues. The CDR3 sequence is CATKKGNERFF. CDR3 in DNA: TGTGCCACCAAAAAGGGCAATGAGCGGTTCTTC. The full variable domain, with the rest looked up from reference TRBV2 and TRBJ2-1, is EPEVTQTPSHQVTQMGQEVILRCVPISNHLYFYWYRQILGQKVEFLVSFYNNEISEKSEIFDDQFSVERPDGSNFTLKIRSTKLEDSAMYFCATKKGNERFFGPGTRLTVL.

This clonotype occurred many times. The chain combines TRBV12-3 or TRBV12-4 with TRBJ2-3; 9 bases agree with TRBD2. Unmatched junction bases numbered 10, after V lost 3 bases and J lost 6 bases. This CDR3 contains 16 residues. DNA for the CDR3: TGTGCCAGCAGTTTGAGGATAGCGGGGGCGGGGGATACGCAGTATTTT. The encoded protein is CASSLRIAGAGDTQYF.

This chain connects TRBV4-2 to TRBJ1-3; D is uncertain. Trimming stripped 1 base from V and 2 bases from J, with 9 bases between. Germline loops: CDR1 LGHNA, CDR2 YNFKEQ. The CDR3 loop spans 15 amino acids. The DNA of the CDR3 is TGTGCCAGCAGCCAAGGAGGTGGGCCTGGAAACACCATATATTTT. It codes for CASSQGGGPGNTIYF.

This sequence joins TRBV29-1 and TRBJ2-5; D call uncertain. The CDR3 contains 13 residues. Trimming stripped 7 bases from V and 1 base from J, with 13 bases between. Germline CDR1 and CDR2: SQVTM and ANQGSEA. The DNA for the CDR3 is TGCAGCGGTATTGTCCCGGGCCAAGAGACCCAGTACTTC. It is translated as CSGIVPGQETQYF. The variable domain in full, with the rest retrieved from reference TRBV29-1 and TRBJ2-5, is SAVISQKPSRDICQRGTSLTIQCQVDSQVTMMFWYRQQPGQSLTLIATANQGSEATYESGFVIDKFPISRPNLTFSTLTVSNMSPEDSSIYLCSGIVPGQETQYFGPGTRLLVL.

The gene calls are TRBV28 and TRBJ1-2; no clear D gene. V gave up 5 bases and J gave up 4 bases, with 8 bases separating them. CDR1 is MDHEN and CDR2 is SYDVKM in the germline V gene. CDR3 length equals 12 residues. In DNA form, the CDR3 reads TGTGCCAGCAGTAAGACGGGCTATGGCTACACCTTC. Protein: CASSKTGYGYTF.

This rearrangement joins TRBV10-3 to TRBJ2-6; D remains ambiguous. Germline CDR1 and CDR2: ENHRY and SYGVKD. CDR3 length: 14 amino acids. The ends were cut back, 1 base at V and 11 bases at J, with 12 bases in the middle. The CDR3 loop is CAISELGSKDVLTF. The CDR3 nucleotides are TGTGCCATCAGTGAGTTAGGCAGTAAGGACGTCCTGACTTTC.

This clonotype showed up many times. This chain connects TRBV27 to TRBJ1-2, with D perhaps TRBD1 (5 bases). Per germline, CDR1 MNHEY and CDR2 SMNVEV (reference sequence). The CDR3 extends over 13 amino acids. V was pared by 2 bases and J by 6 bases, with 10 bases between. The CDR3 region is CASSLNGRDGYTF. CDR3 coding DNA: TGTGCCAGCAGTTTAAACGGCAGGGATGGCTACACCTTC.

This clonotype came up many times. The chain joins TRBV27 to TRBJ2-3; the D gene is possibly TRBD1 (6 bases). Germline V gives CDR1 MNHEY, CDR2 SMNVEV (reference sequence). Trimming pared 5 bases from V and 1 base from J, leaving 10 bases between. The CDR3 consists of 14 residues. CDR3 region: CASSRAGGTDTQYF. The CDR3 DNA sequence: TGTGCCAGCAGTCGCGCAGGGGGCACAGATACGCAGTATTTT.

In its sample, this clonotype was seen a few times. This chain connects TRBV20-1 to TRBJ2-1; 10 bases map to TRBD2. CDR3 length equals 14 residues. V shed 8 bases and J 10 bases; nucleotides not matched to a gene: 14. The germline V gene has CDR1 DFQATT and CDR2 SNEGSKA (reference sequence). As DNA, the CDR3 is TGCAGTACACCCGGGACTAGCGATCCAAGGGAGCAGTTCTTC. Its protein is CSTPGTSDPREQFF.

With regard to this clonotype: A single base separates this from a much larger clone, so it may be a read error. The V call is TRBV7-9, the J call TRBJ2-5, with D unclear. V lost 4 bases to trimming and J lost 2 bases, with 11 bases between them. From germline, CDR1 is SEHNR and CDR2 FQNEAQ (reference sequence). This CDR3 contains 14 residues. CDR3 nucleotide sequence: TGTGCCAGCAGCTCAAATGCTAGGCAAGAGACCCAGTACTTC. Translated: CASSSNARQETQYF.

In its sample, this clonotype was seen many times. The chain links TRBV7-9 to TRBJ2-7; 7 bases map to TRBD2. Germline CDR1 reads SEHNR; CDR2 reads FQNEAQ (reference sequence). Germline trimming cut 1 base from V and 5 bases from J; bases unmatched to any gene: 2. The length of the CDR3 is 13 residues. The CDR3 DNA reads TGTGCCAGCAGCTTAGGACGGGGGGACGAGCAGTACTTC. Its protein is CASSLGRGDEQYF.

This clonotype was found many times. CDR3 loop: CASSPTGFGEKLFF. DNA of the CDR3: TGTGCCAGCAGCCCTACAGGTTTTGGGGAAAAACTGTTTTTT. The rearrangement links TRBV7-2 to TRBJ1-4, with D tentatively TRBD1 (5 bases). Trimming pared 5 bases from V and 8 bases from J, leaving 15 bases between. There are 14 residues in the CDR3. Looked up from germline, CDR1 is SGHTA and CDR2 is FQGNSA.

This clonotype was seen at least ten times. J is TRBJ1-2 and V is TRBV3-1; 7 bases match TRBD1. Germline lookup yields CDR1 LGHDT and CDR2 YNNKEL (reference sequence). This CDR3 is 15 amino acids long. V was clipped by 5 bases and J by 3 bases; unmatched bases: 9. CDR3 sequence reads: CASSARQGLDYGYTF. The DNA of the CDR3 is TGTGCCAGCAGCGCGCGACAGGGTCTTGACTATGGCTACACCTTC.

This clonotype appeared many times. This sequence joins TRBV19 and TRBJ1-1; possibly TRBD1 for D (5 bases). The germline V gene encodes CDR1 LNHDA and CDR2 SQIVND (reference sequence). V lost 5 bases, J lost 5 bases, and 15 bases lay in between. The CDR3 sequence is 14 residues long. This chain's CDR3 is CASSYEPKGTEAFF. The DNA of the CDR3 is TGTGCCAGTAGTTATGAACCAAAGGGGACTGAAGCTTTCTTT.

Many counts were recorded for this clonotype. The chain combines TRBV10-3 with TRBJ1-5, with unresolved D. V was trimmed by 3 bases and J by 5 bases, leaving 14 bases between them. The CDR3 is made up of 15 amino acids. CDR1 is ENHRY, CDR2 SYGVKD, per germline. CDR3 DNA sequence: TGTGCCATCAGTGATTCGGGTCGGGAGGATCAGCCCCAGCATTTT. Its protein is CAISDSGREDQPQHF.

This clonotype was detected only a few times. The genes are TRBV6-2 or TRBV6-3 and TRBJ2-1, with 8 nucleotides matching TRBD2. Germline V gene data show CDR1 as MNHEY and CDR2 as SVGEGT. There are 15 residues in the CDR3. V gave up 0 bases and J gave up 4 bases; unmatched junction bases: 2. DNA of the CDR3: TGTGCCAGCAGTTACTCGGCTAGCGGGTACAATGAGCAGTTCTTC. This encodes CASSYSASGYNEQFF.

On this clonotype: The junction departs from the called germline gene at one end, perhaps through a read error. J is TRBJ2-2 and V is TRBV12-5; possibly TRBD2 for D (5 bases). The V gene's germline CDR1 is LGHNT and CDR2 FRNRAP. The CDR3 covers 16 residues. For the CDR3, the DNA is TGTGCTAGTGGTTTGAGTGGAGGAGATAACACCAGGGAGCTGTTTTTT. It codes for CASGLSGGDNTRELFF.

The CDR3 protein is CASSRGVYEQYF. CDR3 nucleotides: TGTGCCAGCAGCAGGGGGGTCTACGAGCAGTACTTC. The chain joins TRBV13 to TRBJ2-3; tentatively, D is TRBD1 or TRBD2 (6 bases each). The DNA end favors TRBJ2-7, so the J call may be wrong. The CDR3 has 12 residues. The germline V gene encodes CDR1 PRHDT and CDR2 FYEKMQ (reference sequence).

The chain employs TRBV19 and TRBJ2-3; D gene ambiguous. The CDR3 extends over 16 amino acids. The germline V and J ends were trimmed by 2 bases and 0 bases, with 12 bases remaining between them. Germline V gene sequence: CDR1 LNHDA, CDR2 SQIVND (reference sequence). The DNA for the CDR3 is TGTGCCAGTAGTATAAGCCCCCTGTTTAGCACAGATACGCAGTATTTT. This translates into CASSISPLFSTDTQYF.

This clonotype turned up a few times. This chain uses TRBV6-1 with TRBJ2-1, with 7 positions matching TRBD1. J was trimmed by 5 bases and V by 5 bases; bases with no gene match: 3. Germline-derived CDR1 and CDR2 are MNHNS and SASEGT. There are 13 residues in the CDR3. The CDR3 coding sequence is TGTGCCAGCAGTCCGGGACAGAACAATGAGCAGTTCTTC. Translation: CASSPGQNNEQFF.

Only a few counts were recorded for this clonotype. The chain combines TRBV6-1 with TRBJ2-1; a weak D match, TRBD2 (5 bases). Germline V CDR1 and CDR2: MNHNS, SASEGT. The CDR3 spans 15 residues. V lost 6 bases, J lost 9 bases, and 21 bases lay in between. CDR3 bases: TGTGCCAGCAGCCCTCTCGCTAGCTTCATGAGTGAGCAGTTCTTC. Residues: CASSPLASFMSEQFF.

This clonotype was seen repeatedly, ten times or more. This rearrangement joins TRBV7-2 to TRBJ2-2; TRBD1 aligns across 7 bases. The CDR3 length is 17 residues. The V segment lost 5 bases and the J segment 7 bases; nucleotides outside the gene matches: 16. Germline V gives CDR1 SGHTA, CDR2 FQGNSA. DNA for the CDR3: TGTGCCAGCAGCCCTCCTCTAGGGGGCGAGGGGAGCGGGGAGCTGTTTTTT. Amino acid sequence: CASSPPLGGEGSGELFF. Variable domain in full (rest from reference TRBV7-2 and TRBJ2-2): GAGVSQSPSNKVTEKGKDVELRCDPISGHTALYWYRQSLGQGLEFLIYFQGNSAPDKSGLPSDRFSAERTGGSVSTLTIQRTQQEDSAVYLCASSPPLGGEGSGELFFGEGSRLTVL.

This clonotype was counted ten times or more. The CDR3 DNA is TGTGCCAGCAGCTTAGAGCTGTTGGCTCTCGCCCGACAAGAGACCCAGTACTTC. The encoded protein is CASSLELLALARQETQYF. J is TRBJ2-5 and V is TRBV11-2, with D unclear. The germline V gene has CDR1 SGHAT and CDR2 FQNNGV. The CDR3 length is 18 residues. Deletions cut 0 bases from V and 2 bases from J, with 19 bases between.

CDR3 residues: CASSIDRYEQYV. The CDR3 bases are TGTGCCAGTAGTATAGATCGGTACGAGCAGTACGTC. This chain connects TRBV19 to TRBJ2-7; no clear D gene. Trimming took 0 bases from V and 4 from J, leaving 4 bases between them. The CDR3 is 12 residues long. From germline, CDR1 is LNHDA and CDR2 SQIVND (reference sequence).

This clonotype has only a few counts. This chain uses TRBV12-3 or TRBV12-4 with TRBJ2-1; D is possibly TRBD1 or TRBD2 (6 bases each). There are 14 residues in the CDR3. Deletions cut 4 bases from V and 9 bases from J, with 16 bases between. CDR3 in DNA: TGTGCCAGCAGTTGGGGGCTTGGCGGGGTTGAGCAGTTCTTC. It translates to CASSWGLGGVEQFF.